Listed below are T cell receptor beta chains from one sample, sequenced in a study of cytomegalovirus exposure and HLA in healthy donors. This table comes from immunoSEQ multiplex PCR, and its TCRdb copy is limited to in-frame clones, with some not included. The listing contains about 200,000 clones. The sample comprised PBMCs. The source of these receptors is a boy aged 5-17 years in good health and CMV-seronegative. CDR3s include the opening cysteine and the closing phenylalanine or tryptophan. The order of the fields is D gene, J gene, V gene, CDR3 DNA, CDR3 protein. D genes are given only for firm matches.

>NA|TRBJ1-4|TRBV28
TGTGCCAGCAGTCCCAACAGGGTACTTAATGAAAAACTGTTTTTT
CASSPNRVLNEKLFF
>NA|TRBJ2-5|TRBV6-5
TGTGCCAGCACCAACGGGGAGACCCAGTACTTC
CASTNGETQYF
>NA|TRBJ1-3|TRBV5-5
TGTGCCAGCAGCTTGGATCCGGGAATACTCACTGGAAACACCATATATTTT
CASSLDPGILTGNTIYF
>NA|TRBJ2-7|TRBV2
TGTGCCAGCTGTCCGGGGAGCCTGAGCTCCTACGAGCAGTACTTC
CASCPGSLSSYEQYF
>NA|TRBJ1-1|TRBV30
TGTGCCTGGAGTGTCCGGCTTCTAGGAGGCACTGAAGCTTTCTTT
CAWSVRLLGGTEAFF
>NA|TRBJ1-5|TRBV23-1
TGCGCCAGCAGTCAATCGGAGGAGAATCAGCCCCAGCATTTT
CASSQSEENQPQHF
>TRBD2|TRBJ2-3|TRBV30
TGTGCCTGGAGTGTACTTTCTAGCGGGCTCCGCACAGATACGCAGTATTTT
CAWSVLSSGLRTDTQYF
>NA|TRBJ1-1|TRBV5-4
TGTGCCAGCAGCTGGCTGGGGGGGACTGAAGCTTTCTTT
CASSWLGGTEAFF
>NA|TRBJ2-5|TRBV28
TGTGCCAGCAGTTTCACCCCAGGGGTTGGGGAAGAGACCCAGTACTTC
CASSFTPGVGEETQYF
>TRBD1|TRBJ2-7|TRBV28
TGTGCCAGCAGTGGGACAGAATCCTACGAGCAGTACTTC
CASSGTESYEQYF
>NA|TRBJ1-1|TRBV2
TGTGCCAGCATGAGCTCAGGGTTGGTGAACACTGAAGCTTTCTTT
CASMSSGLVNTEAFF
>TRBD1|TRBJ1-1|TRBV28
TGTGCCAGCAGGCCAGGGGGCGCGTTGAGCACTGAAGCTTTCTTT
CASRPGGALSTEAFF
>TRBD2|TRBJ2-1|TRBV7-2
TGTGCCAGCAGCTTAGAAGCGGGGGGGCTTTCTGAACGGTTCTTC
CASSLEAGGLSERFF
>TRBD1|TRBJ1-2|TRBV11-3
TGTGCCAGCAGCGGCAGGGGGTCGGATGGCTACACCTTC
CASSGRGSDGYTF
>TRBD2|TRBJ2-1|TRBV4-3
TGCGCCAGCAGCCAAGGACTAGCGGGCTCCTACAATGAGCAGTTCTTC
CASSQGLAGSYNEQFF
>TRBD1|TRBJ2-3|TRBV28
TGTGCCAGCAGCCGGGGACAGGGGGTTCTCGAAGATACGCAGTATTTT
CASSRGQGVLEDTQYF
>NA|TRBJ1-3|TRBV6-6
TGTGCCAGCAGTTTGGAGACAGGAGTCTCTGGAAACACCATATATTTT
CASSLETGVSGNTIYF
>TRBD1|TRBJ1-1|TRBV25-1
TGTGCCAGCAGTGGGGCCACAGGGGGCGGGACTGAAGCTTTCTTT
CASSGATGGGTEAFF
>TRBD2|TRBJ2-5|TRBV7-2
TGTGCCAGCAGCCAGGATTACGGGACTAGCGGGGGGGAGACCCAGTACTTC
CASSQDYGTSGGETQYF
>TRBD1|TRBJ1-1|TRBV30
TGTGCCTGGAGTGTATGGGGACAGACGAACACTGAAGCTTTCTTT
CAWSVWGQTNTEAFF
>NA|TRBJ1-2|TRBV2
TGTGCCAGCAAATTCAGTCCGGCAGGGAATGGCTACACCTTC
CASKFSPAGNGYTF
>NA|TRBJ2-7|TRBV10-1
TGCGCCGGGCAGATGGCAGCAAACTCCTACGAGCAGTACTTC
CAGQMAANSYEQYF
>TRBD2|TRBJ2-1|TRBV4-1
TGCGCCAGCAGCCATTCTGGCGGGGGGGCGGATGAGCAGTTCTTC
CASSHSGGGADEQFF
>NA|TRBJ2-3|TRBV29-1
TGCAGCGTTGATCTGAGGGCCCACACAGATACGCAGTATTTT
CSVDLRAHTDTQYF
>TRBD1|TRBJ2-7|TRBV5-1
TGCGCCAGCAGCTTACCTCCGCGACAGGGGGGAATCTACGAGCAGTACTTC
CASSLPPRQGGIYEQYF
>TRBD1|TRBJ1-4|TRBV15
TGTGCCACCAGCAGGACACAGGGGACCTCACGGGAAAAACTGTTTTTT
CATSRTQGTSREKLFF
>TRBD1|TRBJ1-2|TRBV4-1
TGCGCCAGCAGCCCGACAGGGGGCGAGAACTATGGCTACACCTTC
CASSPTGGENYGYTF
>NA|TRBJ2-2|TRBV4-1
TGCGCCAGCAGCCAGCAGACCGGGGAGCTGTTTTTT
CASSQQTGELFF
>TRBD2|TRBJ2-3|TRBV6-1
TGTGCCAGCAGAGCGGGGGGGGACACAGATACGCAGTATTTT
CASRAGGDTDTQYF
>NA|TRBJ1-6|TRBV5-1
TGCGCCAGCAGCTTCGAACGGAATTCACCCCTCCACTTT
CASSFERNSPLHF
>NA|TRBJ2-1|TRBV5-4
TGTGCCAGCAGCGGGGGACTGTCCATGGGATACAATGAGCAGTTCTTC
CASSGGLSMGYNEQFF
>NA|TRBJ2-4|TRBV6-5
TGTGCCAGCACCACGGGGGCCAAAAACATTCAGTACTTC
CASTTGAKNIQYF
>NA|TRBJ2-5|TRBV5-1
TGCGCCAGCAGCCCCCAGGCCTTCCAAGAGACCCAGTACTTC
CASSPQAFQETQYF
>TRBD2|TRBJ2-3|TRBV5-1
TGCGCCAGCAGTGGACTAGCGATAACAGATACGCAGTATTTT
CASSGLAITDTQYF
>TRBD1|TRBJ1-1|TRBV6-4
TGTGCCAGCAAGAAACCGGGACAGGAGAACACTGAAGCTTTCTTT
CASKKPGQENTEAFF
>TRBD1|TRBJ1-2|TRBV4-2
TGTGCCAGCAGCCAAGGGGACAGGGCGGGGGGCTACACCTTC
CASSQGDRAGGYTF
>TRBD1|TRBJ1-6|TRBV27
TGTGCCAGCAGCCCCCTCGGAGGGGGCGTTAGCTCCCATAATTCACCCCTCCACTTT
CASSPLGGGVSSHNSPLHF